This TCR beta chain is from a study of T cells in Graves' hyperthyroidism and ophthalmopathy. On the study more broadly: Staff took peripheral blood when the initial diagnosis was made, before any treatment began.

Exclusion criteria comprised uncontrolled infection, other autoimmune disease, pregnancy or lactation. Clinical symptoms, serum thyroxine, TRAb, thyroid ultrasound and orbital computed tomography established diagnosis. Whole-study findings and limits: Through a model of 13 V-J features, ophthalmopathy was separated from stable hyperthyroidism.

Amplification of TCR beta CDR3 regions was performed using RNA transcripts as template. The HTBI set primed first-round TCR CDR3 RT-PCR. TCRdb reanalysed the multiplex PCR reads using MiXCR and keeps one entry per CDR3 protein. The table lists fewer than 350,000 distinct CDR3 sequences, 13% of them singletons. This clonotype was seen many times. Antigen specificity is unknown. What was sequenced was blood. This receptor was identified in a woman aged 30 to 39 with Graves' hyperthyroidism that later progressed to Graves' ophthalmopathy.

In DNA form, the CDR3 reads TGTGCCAGCAGCCCCGAGGGGGGGAGCTCCTACAATGAGCAGTTCTTC. It translates to CASSPEGGSSYNEQFF. The chain carries TRBV11-2 and TRBJ2-1; the D gene is possibly TRBD2 (7 bases). Trimming shortened V by 5 bases and J by 0 bases, and 14 bases separated the two germline ends. Germline V gene sequence: CDR1 SGHAT, CDR2 FQNNGV. The CDR3 loop spans 16 amino acids.